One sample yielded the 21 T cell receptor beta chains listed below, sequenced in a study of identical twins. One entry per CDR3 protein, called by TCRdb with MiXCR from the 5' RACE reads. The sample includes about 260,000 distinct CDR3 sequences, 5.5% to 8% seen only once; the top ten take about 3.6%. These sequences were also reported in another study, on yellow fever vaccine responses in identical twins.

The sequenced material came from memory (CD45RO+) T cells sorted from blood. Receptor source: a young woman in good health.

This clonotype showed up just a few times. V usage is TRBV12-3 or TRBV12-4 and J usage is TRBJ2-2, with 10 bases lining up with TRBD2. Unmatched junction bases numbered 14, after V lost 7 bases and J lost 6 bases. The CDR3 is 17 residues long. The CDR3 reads CASTHRGLAGAAGELFF. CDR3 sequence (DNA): TGTGCCAGCACTCATAGGGGTCTAGCGGGAGCGGCCGGGGAGCTGTTTTTT.

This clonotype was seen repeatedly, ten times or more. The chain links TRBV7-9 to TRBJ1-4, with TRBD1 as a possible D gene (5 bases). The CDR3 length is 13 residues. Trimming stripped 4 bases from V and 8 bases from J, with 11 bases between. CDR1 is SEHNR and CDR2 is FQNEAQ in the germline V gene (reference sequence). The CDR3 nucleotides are TGTGCCAGCAGCTCCAGGGCCGGAGAAAAACTGTTTTTT. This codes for CASSSRAGEKLFF. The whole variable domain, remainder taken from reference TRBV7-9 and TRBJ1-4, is DTGVSQNPRHKITKRGQNVTFRCDPISEHNRLYWYRQTLGQGPEFLTYFQNEAQLEKSRLLSDRFSAERPKGSFSTLEIQRTEQGDSAMYLCASSSRAGEKLFFGSGTQLSVL.

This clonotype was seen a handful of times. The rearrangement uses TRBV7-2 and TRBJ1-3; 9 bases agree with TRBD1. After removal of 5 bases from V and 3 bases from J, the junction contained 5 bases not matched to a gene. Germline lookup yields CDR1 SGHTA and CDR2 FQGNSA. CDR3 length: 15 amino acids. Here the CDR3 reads CASSIQGADGNTIYF. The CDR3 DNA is TGTGCCAGCAGCATACAGGGGGCAGATGGAAACACCATATATTTT.

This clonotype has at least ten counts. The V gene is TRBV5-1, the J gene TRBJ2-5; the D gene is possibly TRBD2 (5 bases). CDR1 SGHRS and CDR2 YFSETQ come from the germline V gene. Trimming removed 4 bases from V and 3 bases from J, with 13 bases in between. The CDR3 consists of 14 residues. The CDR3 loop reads CASSPLSGKETQYF. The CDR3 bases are TGCGCCAGCAGCCCCTTGAGCGGTAAAGAGACCCAGTACTTC.

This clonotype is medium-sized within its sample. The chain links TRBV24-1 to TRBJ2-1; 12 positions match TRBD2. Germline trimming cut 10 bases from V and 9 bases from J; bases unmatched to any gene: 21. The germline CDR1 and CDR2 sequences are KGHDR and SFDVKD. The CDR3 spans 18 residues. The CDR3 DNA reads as TGTGCCACACGGATGGTTGACACTAGCGGGAGGCGGCGCGGTGAGCAGTTCTTC. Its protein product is CATRMVDTSGRRRGEQFF.

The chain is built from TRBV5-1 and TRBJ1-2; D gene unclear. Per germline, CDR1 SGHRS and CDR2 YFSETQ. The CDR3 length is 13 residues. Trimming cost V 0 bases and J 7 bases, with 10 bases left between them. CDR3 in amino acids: CASSLGSGGGYTF. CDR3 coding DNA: TGCGCCAGCAGCTTGGGTTCCGGTGGTGGCTACACCTTC.

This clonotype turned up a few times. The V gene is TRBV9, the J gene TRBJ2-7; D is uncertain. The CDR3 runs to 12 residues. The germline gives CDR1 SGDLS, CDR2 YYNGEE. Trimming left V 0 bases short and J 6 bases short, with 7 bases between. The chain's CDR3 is CASSVGQVEQYV. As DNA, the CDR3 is TGTGCCAGCAGCGTAGGGCAAGTCGAGCAGTACGTC.

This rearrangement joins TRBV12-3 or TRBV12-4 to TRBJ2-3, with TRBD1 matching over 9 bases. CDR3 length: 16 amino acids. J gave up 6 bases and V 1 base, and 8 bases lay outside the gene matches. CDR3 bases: TGTGCCAGCAGTTTAGGGGGACAGGGCGCACGGGATACGCAGTATTTT. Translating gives CASSLGGQGARDTQYF.

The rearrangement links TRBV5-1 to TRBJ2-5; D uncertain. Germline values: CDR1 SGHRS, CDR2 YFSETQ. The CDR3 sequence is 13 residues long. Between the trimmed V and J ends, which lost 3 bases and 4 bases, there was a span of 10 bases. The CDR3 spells CASSYIPRETQYF. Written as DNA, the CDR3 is TGCGCCAGCAGCTACATACCAAGAGAGACCCAGTACTTC.

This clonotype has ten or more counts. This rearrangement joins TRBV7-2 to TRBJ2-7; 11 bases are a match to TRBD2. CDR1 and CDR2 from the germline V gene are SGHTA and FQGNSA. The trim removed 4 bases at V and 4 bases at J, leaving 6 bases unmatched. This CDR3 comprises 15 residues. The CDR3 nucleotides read TGTGCCAGCAGCTCAGTAGCGGGAGGGCCTTACGAGCAGTACTTC. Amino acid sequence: CASSSVAGGPYEQYF.

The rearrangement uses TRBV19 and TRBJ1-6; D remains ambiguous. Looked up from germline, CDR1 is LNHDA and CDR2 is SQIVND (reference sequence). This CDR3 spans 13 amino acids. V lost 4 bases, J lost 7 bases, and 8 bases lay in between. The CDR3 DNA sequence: TGTGCCAGTAGTAAGACACAGAATTCACCCCTCCACTTT. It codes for CASSKTQNSPLHF.

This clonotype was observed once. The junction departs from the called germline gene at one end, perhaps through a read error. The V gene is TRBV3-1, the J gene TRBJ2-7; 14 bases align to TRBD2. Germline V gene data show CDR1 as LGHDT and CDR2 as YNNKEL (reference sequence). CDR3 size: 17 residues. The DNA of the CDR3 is TGTGCCGGCAGCCCAAACCCGGGACTAGCGGGAGTCAACGAGCAGTACTTC. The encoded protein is CAGSPNPGLAGVNEQYF.

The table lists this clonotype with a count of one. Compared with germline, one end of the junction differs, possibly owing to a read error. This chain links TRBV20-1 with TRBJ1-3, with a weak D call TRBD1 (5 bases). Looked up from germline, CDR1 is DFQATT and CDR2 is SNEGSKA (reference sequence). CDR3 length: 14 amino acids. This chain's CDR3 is CSALTRGSGNTIYF. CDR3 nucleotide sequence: TGCAGTGCCCTAACCCGGGGCTCTGGGAACACCATATATTTT.

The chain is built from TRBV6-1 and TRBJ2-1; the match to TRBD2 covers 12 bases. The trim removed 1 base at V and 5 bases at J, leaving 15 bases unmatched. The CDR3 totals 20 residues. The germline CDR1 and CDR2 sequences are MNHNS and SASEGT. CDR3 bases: TGTGCCAGCAGTGAAGTGGCAAGGAAGGAGACTAGCGGGAGTAACAATGAGCAGTTCTTC. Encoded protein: CASSEVARKETSGSNNEQFF.

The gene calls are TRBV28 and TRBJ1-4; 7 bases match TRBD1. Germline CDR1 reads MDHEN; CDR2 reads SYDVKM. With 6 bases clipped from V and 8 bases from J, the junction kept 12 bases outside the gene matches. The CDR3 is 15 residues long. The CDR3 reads CASRTPVAGGEKLFF. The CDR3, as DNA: TGTGCCAGCAGAACGCCCGTGGCAGGGGGAGAAAAACTGTTTTTT.

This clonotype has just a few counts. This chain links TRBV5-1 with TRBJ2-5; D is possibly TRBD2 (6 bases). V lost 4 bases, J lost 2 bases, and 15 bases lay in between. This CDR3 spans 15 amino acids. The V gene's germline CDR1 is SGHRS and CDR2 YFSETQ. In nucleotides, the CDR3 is TGCGCCAGCAGCGGGGGAGGTCCCCCACAAGAGACCCAGTACTTC. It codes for CASSGGGPPQETQYF.

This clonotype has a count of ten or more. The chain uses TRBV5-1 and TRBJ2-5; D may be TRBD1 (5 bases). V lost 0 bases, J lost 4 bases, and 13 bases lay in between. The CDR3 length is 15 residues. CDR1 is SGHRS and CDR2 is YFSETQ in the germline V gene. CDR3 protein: CASSLEGSLAETQYF. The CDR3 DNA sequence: TGCGCCAGCAGCTTGGAGGGGTCGTTAGCAGAGACCCAGTACTTC.

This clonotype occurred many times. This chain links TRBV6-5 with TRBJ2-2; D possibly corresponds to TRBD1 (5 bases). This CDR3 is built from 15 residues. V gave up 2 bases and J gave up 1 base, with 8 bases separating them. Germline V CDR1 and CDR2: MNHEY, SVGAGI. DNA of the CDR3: TGTGCCAGCAGTTACGCGACAGTGAACACCGGGGAGCTGTTTTTT. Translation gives CASSYATVNTGELFF.

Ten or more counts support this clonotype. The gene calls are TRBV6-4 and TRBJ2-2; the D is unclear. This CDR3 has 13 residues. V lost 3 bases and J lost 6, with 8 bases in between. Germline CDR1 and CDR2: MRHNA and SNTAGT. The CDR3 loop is CASSDVGSGELFF. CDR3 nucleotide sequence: TGTGCCAGCAGTGATGTAGGGTCCGGGGAGCTGTTTTTT.

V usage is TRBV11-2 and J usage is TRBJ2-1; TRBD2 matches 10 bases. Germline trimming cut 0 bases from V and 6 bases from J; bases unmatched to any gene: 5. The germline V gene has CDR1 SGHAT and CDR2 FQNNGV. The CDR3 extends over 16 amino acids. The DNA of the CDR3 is TGTGCCAGCAGCTTAGAACCAGCGGGGGGGAGCAATGAGCAGTTCTTC. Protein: CASSLEPAGGSNEQFF.

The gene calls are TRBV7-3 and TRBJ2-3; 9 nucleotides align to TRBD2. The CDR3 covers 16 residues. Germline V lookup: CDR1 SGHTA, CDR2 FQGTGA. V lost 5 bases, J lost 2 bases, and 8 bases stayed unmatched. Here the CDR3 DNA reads TGTGCCAGCAGCCCGTTTAGCGGGGGCCTCACAGATACGCAGTATTTT. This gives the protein CASSPFSGGLTDTQYF.